The 32 T cell receptor beta chains in this list originate from one sample, sequenced in a study of blood T cell repertoires in COVID-19. Some clones are missing from TCRdb's copy, which holds only in-frame ones; the method was immunoSEQ multiplex PCR. The top ten clones hold around 1.2% of a sample with 210,000 or so clones, roughly 94% of them seen once. Sequencing was done on a sample of peripheral blood. These receptors came from a man between 25 and 39 years old with acute or convalescent COVID-19.

This clone is a singleton in its sample. This sequence joins TRBV5-6 and TRBJ2-3; 7 nucleotides agree with TRBD1. The V gene end was trimmed by 3 bases and the J gene end by 2 bases; junction bases not matched to a gene: 6. This CDR3 region has 15 residues. CDR1 is SGHDT, CDR2 YYEEEE, per germline. The CDR3 reads CASSWAGGNTDTQYF. The DNA for the CDR3 is TGTGCCAGCAGCTGGGCAGGGGGAAACACAGATACGCAGTATTTT.

J is TRBJ2-3 and V is TRBV9, with 14 nucleotides matching TRBD2. V shed 4 bases, J shed 3 bases, and the junction held 13 bases outside the gene matches. The CDR3 length is 19 residues. Germline V lookup: CDR1 SGDLS, CDR2 YYNGEE. The CDR3, as DNA: TGTGCCAGCAGCCCCCCTCAGAGACTAGCGGGGGGGAATACAGATACGCAGTATTTT. This codes for CASSPPQRLAGGNTDTQYF.

This clone was seen only once. J is TRBJ1-1 and V is TRBV7-2; D is undetermined. V was shortened by 7 bases and J by 3 bases, with 15 bases between the two germline ends. Germline assignment: CDR1 SGHTA and CDR2 FQGNSA. This CDR3 has 14 residues. In DNA form, the CDR3 reads TGTGCCAGCATCCCCGCAGCCGGGTACACTGAAGCTTTCTTT. Protein product: CASIPAAGYTEAFF.

The chain is built from TRBV3-1 (or the pseudogene TRBV3-2) and TRBJ2-2; no reliable D call. The CDR3 consists of 14 residues. V was pared by 0 bases and J by 7 bases, with 9 bases between. The V gene's germline CDR1 is LGHDT and CDR2 YNNKEL (reference sequence). CDR3 sequence: CASSQDLYGGELFF. The CDR3 DNA sequence: TGTGCCAGCAGCCAAGATTTATACGGCGGGGAGCTGTTTTTT.

The rearrangement joins TRBV5-5 to TRBJ2-1, with 14 nucleotides matching TRBD2. Germline trimming cut 4 bases from V and 6 bases from J; bases unmatched to any gene: 9. The CDR3 extends over 17 amino acids. Germline V gene lookup returns CDR1 SGHKS and CDR2 YYEKEE (reference sequence). The CDR3: CASSADGGTSGSNEQFF. DNA for the CDR3: TGTGCCAGCAGCGCCGATGGGGGGACTAGCGGGAGCAATGAGCAGTTCTTC.

V is TRBV5-1 and J is TRBJ1-6, with 9 bases matching TRBD1. CDR3 length: 15 amino acids. After removal of 0 bases from V and 7 bases from J, the junction contained 2 bases not matched to a gene. In germline, CDR1 is SGHRS, CDR2 YFSETQ. As DNA, the CDR3 is TGCGCCAGCAGCTTGGATGGACAGGGGAATTCACCCCTCCACTTT. It is translated as CASSLDGQGNSPLHF.

The V gene is TRBV7-3, the J gene TRBJ2-3; unclear D gene. CDR1 SGHTA and CDR2 FQGTGA come from the germline V gene. V lost 5 bases and J lost 3, with 15 bases in between. The CDR3 is 15 residues long. CDR3 in DNA: TGTGCCAGCAGCCAACGCCTCTTGAGAACAGATACGCAGTATTTT. Translating gives CASSQRLLRTDTQYF.

This clone was seen more than once but under ten times. CDR3 DNA sequence: TGTGCCAGCAAGGGACTAGACACCGGGGAGCTGTTTTTT. Residues: CASKGLDTGELFF. The rearrangement joins TRBV25-1 to TRBJ2-2; the match to TRBD2 covers 8 bases. V lost 7 bases, J lost 3 bases, and 1 base stayed unmatched. Per germline, CDR1 MGHDK and CDR2 SYGVNS. This CDR3 has 13 residues. Combining the CDR3 with reference TRBV25-1 and TRBJ2-2 gives the whole variable domain EADIYQTPRYLVIGTGKKITLECSQTMGHDKMYWYQQDPGMELHLIHYSYGVNSTEKGDLSSESTVSRIRTEHFPLTLESARPSHTSQYLCASKGLDTGELFFGEGSRLTVL.

The CDR3 spells CASSGQGAHQPQHF. As DNA, the CDR3 is TGTGCCAGCAGTGGACAGGGGGCCCATCAGCCCCAGCATTTT. The genes are TRBV2 and TRBJ1-5; 10 nucleotides line up with TRBD1. CDR1 and CDR2 (germline): SNHLY, FYNNEI. This CDR3 is 14 amino acids long. Trimming at V came to 4 bases and at J to 5 bases, leaving 2 bases not matched to a gene. Drawing the rest from reference TRBV2 and TRBJ1-5, the complete variable domain is EPEVTQTPSHQVTQMGQEVILRCVPISNHLYFYWYRQILGQKVEFLVSFYNNEISEKSEIFDDQFSVERPDGSNFTLKIRSTKLEDSAMYFCASSGQGAHQPQHFGDGTRLSIL.

This clone was found once. This rearrangement joins TRBV4-1 to TRBJ2-7; 9 bases map to TRBD2. Germline CDR1 is MGHRA and CDR2 is YSYEKL. CDR3 length: 15 residues. J gave up 5 bases and V 0 bases, and 5 bases lay outside the gene matches. CDR3 residues: CASSQESGRLHEQYF. The CDR3 nucleotides are TGCGCCAGCAGCCAAGAGAGCGGGAGGCTCCACGAGCAGTACTTC.

V is TRBV30 and J is TRBJ1-2; D not resolved. The V end was cut by 0 bases, the J end by 8 bases, with 10 bases between. Germline CDR1 reads GTSNPN; CDR2 reads SVGIG (reference sequence). This CDR3 spans 12 amino acids. Here the CDR3 DNA reads TGTGCCTGGAGTGTACTACACTCCGGCTACACCTTC. Protein: CAWSVLHSGYTF.

The chain carries TRBV15 and TRBJ1-5; perhaps TRBD1 as D (6 bases). V lost 4 bases and J 6 bases, leaving 10 bases between the germline ends. CDR1 is LNHNV, CDR2 YYDKDF, per germline (reference sequence). This CDR3 has 13 residues. CDR3 DNA sequence: TGTGCCACCAGCAAGGGGGTAAGTCAGCCCCAGCATTTT. This gives the protein CATSKGVSQPQHF.

V usage is TRBV10-3 and J usage is TRBJ2-1; D is ambiguous. V lost 5 bases and J lost 0, with 5 bases in between. Germline V gene lookup returns CDR1 ENHRY and CDR2 SYGVKD. This CDR3 has 13 residues. Here the CDR3 DNA reads TGTGCCATCAGTAGCGACTCCTACAATGAGCAGTTCTTC. Its translation: CAISSDSYNEQFF.

The genes are TRBV29-1 and TRBJ2-3; TRBD2 matches 11 bases. The CDR3 is 16 residues long. Trimming cost V 6 bases and J 4 bases; bases outside gene matches: 12. Germline V gene data show CDR1 as SQVTM and CDR2 as ANQGSEA. The CDR3 protein is CSVFGPLAGGADTQYF. DNA of the CDR3: TGCAGCGTCTTTGGACCTCTAGCGGGGGGAGCAGATACGCAGTATTTT.

The chain links TRBV19 to TRBJ2-2, with D perhaps TRBD1 (6 bases). The CDR3 totals 13 residues. The germline CDR1 and CDR2 sequences are LNHDA and SQIVND (reference sequence). The V gene lost 6 bases and the J gene lost 5 bases, with 10 bases spanning the gap. In DNA, the CDR3 is TGTGCCAGTAGGGGGGCTCGGACCGGGGAGCTGTTTTTT. This gives the protein CASRGARTGELFF. Looking up the rest from reference TRBV19 and TRBJ2-2 gives the full variable domain: DGGITQSPKYLFRKEGQNVTLSCEQNLNHDAMYWYRQDPGQGLRLIYYSQIVNDFQKGDIAEGYSVSREKKESFPLTVTSAQKNPTAFYLCASRGARTGELFFGEGSRLTVL.

J is TRBJ2-2 and V is TRBV28; 7 positions agree with TRBD2. Germline V gene lookup returns CDR1 MDHEN and CDR2 SYDVKM. Unmatched junction bases numbered 8, after V lost 5 bases and J lost 5 bases. This CDR3 spans 15 amino acids. CDR3 DNA sequence: TGTGCCAGCAGTCTCGGCGGGGAGGGGACCGGGGAGCTGTTTTTT. It encodes CASSLGGEGTGELFF.

This clone was observed a single time. This chain uses TRBV5-1 with TRBJ2-2; tentatively, D is TRBD1 (6 bases). The V end lost 7 bases, the J end lost 2 bases, and 15 bases lay between the germline ends. Germline CDR1 is SGHRS and CDR2 is YFSETQ. This CDR3 has 15 amino acids. CDR3 region: CASRRGGYNTGELFF. The CDR3 DNA follows: TGCGCCAGCCGGCGTGGGGGCTACAACACCGGGGAGCTGTTTTTT.

The chain is built from TRBV13 and TRBJ2-7; D unresolved. Germline assignment: CDR1 PRHDT and CDR2 FYEKMQ (reference sequence). The V end lost 2 bases, the J end lost 5 bases, and 13 bases lay between the germline ends. The CDR3 loop spans 14 amino acids. As DNA, the CDR3 is TGTGCCAGCAGCTTAAGGCAGGTAGGCGACGAGCAGTACTTC. Protein product: CASSLRQVGDEQYF.

This chain connects TRBV10-2 to TRBJ1-5; TRBD1 aligns across 7 bases. CDR1 and CDR2 (germline): WSHSY, SAAADI. This CDR3 is built from 14 residues. With V trimmed by 8 bases and J by 0 bases, 4 bases remained unmatched. The CDR3: CASGTAYSNQPQHF. CDR3 bases: TGCGCCAGCGGGACAGCTTATAGCAATCAGCCCCAGCATTTT.

The V call is TRBV28, the J call TRBJ1-5; 8 bases map to TRBD1. With 3 bases clipped from V and 7 bases from J, the junction kept 5 bases outside the gene matches. Germline loops: CDR1 MDHEN, CDR2 SYDVKM. The CDR3 spans 14 residues. The CDR3: CASSFLRGPQPQHF. The CDR3 region has the DNA TGTGCCAGCAGTTTTCTCAGGGGGCCCCAGCCCCAGCATTTT.

CDR3 DNA: TGTGCCAGTAGGACACTAGCGGGGCCTAGCACAGATACGCAGTATTTT. Its protein is CASRTLAGPSTDTQYF. The gene calls are TRBV19 and TRBJ2-3, with 10 bases matching TRBD2. The CDR3 runs to 16 residues. CDR1 is LNHDA and CDR2 is SQIVND in the germline V gene (reference sequence). The V segment lost 6 bases and the J segment 0 bases; nucleotides outside the gene matches: 6.

The chain joins TRBV11-3 to TRBJ2-1; TRBD2 aligns across 16 bases. The CDR3 length is 19 residues. Germline V gene data show CDR1 as SGHNT and CDR2 as YENEEA. V lost 8 bases and J lost 4; bases outside the gene matches: 14. The DNA for the CDR3 is TGTGCCAGCGAAGGGACTAGCGGGAGGGCCCTTAATTCGTACAATGAGCAGTTCTTC. Its translation: CASEGTSGRALNSYNEQFF.

The chain couples TRBV19 to TRBJ2-2, with 8 bases lining up with TRBD1. CDR3 length equals 14 residues. The trim removed 7 bases at V and 4 bases at J, leaving 5 bases unmatched. CDR1 and CDR2 (germline): LNHDA, SQIVND (reference sequence). CDR3: CASKATGATGELFF. CDR3 sequence (DNA): TGTGCCAGTAAAGCGACAGGGGCCACCGGGGAGCTGTTTTTT. Combining the CDR3 with reference TRBV19 and TRBJ2-2 gives the whole variable domain DGGITQSPKYLFRKEGQNVTLSCEQNLNHDAMYWYRQDPGQGLRLIYYSQIVNDFQKGDIAEGYSVSREKKESFPLTVTSAQKNPTAFYLCASKATGATGELFFGEGSRLTVL.

This clone was recorded once. This rearrangement joins TRBV19 to TRBJ1-5; D uncertain. This CDR3 has 13 amino acids. V lost 9 bases and J 11 bases, leaving 20 bases between the germline ends. Germline CDR1 LNHDA, CDR2 SQIVND (reference sequence). CDR3 DNA: TGTGCCAGCCGCTACGGACTACACACGGCCCAGCATTTT. Its protein product is CASRYGLHTAQHF.

The chain has TRBV2 and TRBJ1-1; possibly TRBD1 for D (6 bases). This CDR3 spans 15 amino acids. Trimming left V 4 bases short and J 7 bases short, with 19 bases between. Germline CDR1 is SNHLY and CDR2 is FYNNEI. The DNA of the CDR3 is TGTGCCAGCAGTGGGGATAGGGGACAAATAGTTGAAGCTTTCTTT. Protein sequence: CASSGDRGQIVEAFF. Full variable domain (remainder filled in from reference TRBV2 and TRBJ1-1): EPEVTQTPSHQVTQMGQEVILRCVPISNHLYFYWYRQILGQKVEFLVSFYNNEISEKSEIFDDQFSVERPDGSNFTLKIRSTKLEDSAMYFCASSGDRGQIVEAFFGQGTRLTVV.

The genes are TRBV19 and TRBJ2-7, with 9 bases that match TRBD1. The CDR3 has 14 residues. Germline CDR1 reads LNHDA; CDR2 reads SQIVND (reference sequence). V lost 5 bases and J lost 6; bases outside the gene matches: 8. The DNA for the CDR3 is TGTGCCAGTAGTGTCCACAGGGGGCGGAGCGAGCAGTACTTC. It encodes CASSVHRGRSEQYF.

J is TRBJ1-5 and V is TRBV28; D not certain. Germline assignment: CDR1 MDHEN and CDR2 SYDVKM. Trimming removed 2 bases from V and 3 bases from J, with 11 bases in between. CDR3 length equals 15 residues. The CDR3 spells CASSLTGLNNQPQHF. As DNA, the CDR3 is TGTGCCAGCAGTTTAACGGGGTTGAACAATCAGCCCCAGCATTTT.

V usage is TRBV2 and J usage is TRBJ1-2; D gene unclear. The germline V gene encodes CDR1 SNHLY and CDR2 FYNNEI. This CDR3 contains 12 residues. Trimming removed 4 bases at V and 7 bases at J, with 10 bases between. The CDR3 here is CASSGHGVGYTF. CDR3 sequence (DNA): TGTGCCAGCAGTGGGCACGGGGTTGGCTACACCTTC.

V is TRBV10-1 and J is TRBJ2-1; TRBD1 might be the D (5 bases). Germline V CDR1 and CDR2: WNHNN, SYGVQD (reference sequence). V lost 4 bases, J lost 4 bases, and 11 bases lay in between. This CDR3 is built from 14 residues. CDR3 DNA sequence: TGCGCCAGCAGTGGATCCACAGGTTACAATGAGCAGTTCTTC. It is translated as CASSGSTGYNEQFF.

CDR3 in DNA: TGCGCCAGCAGCGGGACTAGCGGGTACAATGAGCAGTTCTTC. The encoded protein is CASSGTSGYNEQFF. V gene TRBV10-1 combines with J gene TRBJ2-1; 12 nucleotides agree with TRBD2. This CDR3 spans 14 amino acids. Germline CDR1 WNHNN, CDR2 SYGVQD (reference sequence). The junction had 1 base not matched to a gene; V was cut back by 6 bases and J by 4 bases.

The J gene is TRBJ1-2, the V gene TRBV27; possibly TRBD1 for D (5 bases). Germline V gene lookup returns CDR1 MNHEY and CDR2 SMNVEV (reference sequence). V dropped 5 bases and J dropped 7 bases, with 20 bases sitting between them. The CDR3 runs 15 residues. In DNA, the CDR3 is TGTGCCAGCAGTCTCGCAGGGCAGTTGTGGGTTGGCTACACCTTC. The encoded protein is CASSLAGQLWVGYTF.

The J gene is TRBJ2-5, the V gene TRBV2; D might be TRBD2 (6 bases). Germline values: CDR1 SNHLY, CDR2 FYNNEI. This CDR3 has 13 residues. V dropped 8 bases and J dropped 2 bases, with 12 bases sitting between them. CDR3 residues: CASEDGGQETQYF. DNA for the CDR3: TGTGCCAGCGAGGATGGAGGGCAAGAGACCCAGTACTTC.